This paragraph covers one T cell receptor beta chain sequence. With 4 bases clipped from V and 7 bases from J, the junction kept 13 bases outside the gene matches. Germline CDR1 SGHDT, CDR2 YYEEEE. The CDR3 extends over 16 amino acids. Clones were sequenced by immunoSEQ multiplex PCR, and TCRdb holds only the in-frame ones, with some missing. The sample yields 350,000 or so clones, 86% seen once. The data are from a study of cytomegalovirus exposure and HLA in healthy donors. This sequence originates from a woman aged 18-29 years in good health and CMV-seronegative. Material: PBMCs. The J gene is TRBJ1-5, the V gene TRBV5-6; TRBD1 matches at 8 bases. The CDR3 spells CASSRFGQGLLQPQHF. CDR3 bases: TGTGCCAGCAGCCGATTCGGACAGGGTCTTTTGCAGCCCCAGCATTTT. The full variable domain, its missing parts supplied by reference TRBV5-6 and TRBJ1-5, is DAGVTQSPTHLIKTRGQQVTLRCSPKSGHDTVSWYQQALGQGPQFIFQYYEEEERQRGNFPDRFSGHQFPNYSSELNVNALLLGDSALYLCASSRFGQGLLQPQHFGDGTRLSIL.